Below, 26 T cell receptor beta chains from the same sample are listed, as sequenced in a study of blood T cell repertoires in COVID-19. Only in-frame clones appear in the TCRdb table, and some are missing; sequencing was by immunoSEQ multiplex PCR. Of under 200,000 clones listed, 82% are singletons. The material sequenced was PBMCs or T cells enriched from blood (not recorded which). The receptor set was obtained from a woman aged 60-75 years with acute COVID-19.

This clone was seen only a few times. The rearrangement links TRBV10-3 to TRBJ2-5; 8 bases fit TRBD2. Germline lookup yields CDR1 ENHRY and CDR2 SYGVKD. V was clipped by 2 bases and J by 5 bases; unmatched bases: 7. The CDR3 contains 15 residues. The CDR3 region is CAISEVGRAAETQYF. The DNA of the CDR3 is TGTGCCATCAGTGAGGTCGGGAGGGCCGCGGAGACCCAGTACTTC.

This chain uses TRBV5-4 with TRBJ2-6; TRBD1 agrees at 12 bases. With V trimmed by 5 bases and J by 2 bases, 5 bases remained unmatched. CDR1 is SGHNT and CDR2 is YYREEE in the germline V gene (reference sequence). There are 17 residues in the CDR3. Here the CDR3 reads CASSVGTGGAGANVLTF. The DNA of the CDR3 is TGTGCCAGCAGTGTAGGGACAGGGGGCGCTGGGGCCAACGTCCTGACTTTC.

In this sample, this clone turned up a few times. This chain links TRBV12-3 or TRBV12-4 with TRBJ1-1; D might be TRBD1 (5 bases). Trimming shortened V by 4 bases and J by 1 base, and 7 bases separated the two germline ends. The length of the CDR3 is 13 residues. In DNA, the CDR3 is TGTGCCAGCAGTTCTACAGGGAACACTGAAGCTTTCTTT. Translated, it gives CASSSTGNTEAFF.

The chain carries TRBV6-2 or TRBV6-3 and TRBJ2-5, with 8 bases aligning to TRBD2. Trimming cost V 0 bases and J 4 bases; bases outside gene matches: 10. Per the germline V gene, CDR1 is MNHEY and CDR2 is SVGEGT. The CDR3 covers 17 residues. For the CDR3, the DNA is TGTGCCAGCAGTTACTCCCGGGAGGGCCGAGCCAGAGAGACCCAGTACTTC. It is translated as CASSYSREGRARETQYF.

This clone came up once. This chain uses TRBV7-8 with TRBJ2-2; TRBD1 matches at 11 bases. Germline assignment: CDR1 SGHVS and CDR2 FQNEAQ. V shed 5 bases and J 10 bases; nucleotides not matched to a gene: 3. The CDR3 sequence is 13 residues long. The CDR3 DNA follows: TGTGCCAGCAGCGGACAGGGGGCTAAGGAGCTGTTTTTT. Its protein is CASSGQGAKELFF.

The chain links TRBV30 to TRBJ1-2, with D unclear. From germline, CDR1 is GTSNPN and CDR2 SVGIG (reference sequence). CDR3 length: 15 amino acids. The ends were cut back, 2 bases at V and 5 bases at J, with 18 bases in the middle. CDR3 in DNA: TGTGCCTGGAGTTTGCACCCCGGGGAACTTTATGGCTACACCTTC. Translated: CAWSLHPGELYGYTF.

The chain combines TRBV27 with TRBJ2-1, with D tentatively TRBD2 (5 bases). The CDR3 contains 11 residues. V was cut by 8 bases and J by 10 bases, with 12 bases left in between. In germline, CDR1 is MNHEY, CDR2 SMNVEV (reference sequence). CDR3 nucleotides: TGTGCCAGCCAAAGCGGACGGGAGCAGTTCTTC. This gives the protein CASQSGREQFF.

The V call is TRBV6-2 or TRBV6-3, the J call TRBJ2-1, with 9 bases lining up with TRBD2. The CDR3 has 13 residues. Trimming at V came to 5 bases and at J to 8 bases, leaving 4 bases not matched to a gene. Germline V CDR1 and CDR2: MNHEY, SVGEGT. The CDR3 sequence: CASSKGLADEQFF. CDR3 DNA sequence: TGTGCCAGCAGTAAGGGACTAGCCGATGAGCAGTTCTTC.

The chain employs TRBV19 and TRBJ1-2; D uncertain. Per germline, CDR1 LNHDA and CDR2 SQIVND (reference sequence). The CDR3 extends over 15 amino acids. V was pared by 0 bases and J by 3 bases, with 11 bases between. The CDR3 DNA is TGTGCCAGTAGTATAGATCTCGACACGTACTATGGCTACACCTTC. Protein product: CASSIDLDTYYGYTF.

This rearrangement joins TRBV4-2 to TRBJ1-2, with 9 bases that match TRBD1. V shed 4 bases and J 5 bases; nucleotides not matched to a gene: 17. This CDR3 spans 18 amino acids. Germline CDR1 reads LGHNA; CDR2 reads YNFKEQ. CDR3 region: CASSPGSIYRGRGYGYTF. CDR3 coding DNA: TGTGCCAGCAGCCCGGGAAGTATCTACAGGGGGCGAGGGTATGGCTACACCTTC.

The chain carries TRBV19 and TRBJ2-1, with 12 bases fitting TRBD2. Looked up from germline, CDR1 is LNHDA and CDR2 is SQIVND (reference sequence). The CDR3 loop spans 17 amino acids. Trimming took 4 bases from V and 4 from J; bases not matched to a gene: 8. The CDR3 region has the DNA TGTGCCAGTAGTACCTCTAGCGGGAGGGATACTTACAATGAGCAGTTCTTC. It codes for CASSTSSGRDTYNEQFF.

In DNA, the CDR3 is TGTGCCAGTAGTCGCACAGGGAGTGCTGAAGCTTTCTTT. This encodes CASSRTGSAEAFF. The chain uses TRBV19 and TRBJ1-1; D is perhaps TRBD1 (6 bases). Deletions cut 5 bases from V and 6 bases from J, with 13 bases between. The germline V gene encodes CDR1 LNHDA and CDR2 SQIVND (reference sequence). This CDR3 has 13 amino acids.

The chain links TRBV6-5 to TRBJ2-2; D not resolved. V lost 1 base and J 7 bases, leaving 4 bases between the germline ends. The germline CDR1 and CDR2 sequences are MNHEY and SVGAGI. This CDR3 spans 12 amino acids. CDR3 nucleotide sequence: TGTGCCAGCAGTTACTTGCGCGGGGAGCTGTTTTTT. Its translation is CASSYLRGELFF.

This sequence joins TRBV7-8 and TRBJ1-1; 11 bases are shared with TRBD1. Germline CDR1 and CDR2: SGHVS and FQNEAQ. Trimming took 5 bases from V and 3 from J; bases not matched to a gene: 8. CDR3 length equals 16 residues. In DNA form, the CDR3 reads TGTGCCAGCAGCGGACAGGGGGCGAATTGGCACACTGAAGCTTTCTTT. Its translation is CASSGQGANWHTEAFF.

The genes are TRBV9 and TRBJ2-2, with 7 nucleotides matching TRBD2. This CDR3 is 14 amino acids long. V shed 5 bases, J shed 3 bases, and the junction held 4 bases outside the gene matches. Germline V gene data show CDR1 as SGDLS and CDR2 as YYNGEE. CDR3 loop: CASRNGGDTGELFF. CDR3 coding DNA: TGTGCCAGCAGGAATGGGGGGGACACCGGGGAGCTGTTTTTT.

This clone was observed once. J is TRBJ1-1 and V is TRBV10-1, with TRBD1 matching 7 bases. V was pared by 6 bases and J by 3 bases, with 10 bases of the junction left unmatched. Germline CDR1 reads WNHNN; CDR2 reads SYGVQD (reference sequence). This CDR3 has 15 residues. The CDR3 DNA reads as TGCGCCAGCAGCGAATCCGGGACAGTTCACACTGAAGCTTTCTTT. This sequence encodes CASSESGTVHTEAFF.

The chain uses TRBV11-3 and TRBJ1-1, with D maybe TRBD1 (5 bases). The CDR3 totals 15 residues. V was shortened by 1 base and J by 1 base, with 10 bases between the two germline ends. The germline gives CDR1 SGHNT, CDR2 YENEEA. The CDR3 reads CASSLAYGQNTEAFF. For the CDR3, the DNA is TGTGCCAGCAGCTTAGCATACGGACAGAACACTGAAGCTTTCTTT.

This chain joins TRBV3-1 (or the pseudogene TRBV3-2) and TRBJ2-7, with D maybe TRBD1 (6 bases). This CDR3 comprises 14 residues. Germline CDR1 reads LGHDT; CDR2 reads YNNKEL (reference sequence). V lost 1 base, J lost 7 bases, and 14 bases lay in between. The CDR3 region has the DNA TGTGCCAGCAGCCAAGGAGGCAGGGGTAGGGAGCAGTACGTC. Its translation: CASSQGGRGREQYV.

This chain uses TRBV10-3 with TRBJ1-1; TRBD1 aligns across 8 bases. Germline CDR1 and CDR2: ENHRY and SYGVKD. The V and J ends lost 5 bases and 1 base, in that order; junction bases with no gene match: 3. The CDR3 is 14 amino acids. The CDR3 nucleotides are TGTGCCATCAGTAAGGACAGGGAGAACACTGAAGCTTTCTTT. Protein: CAISKDRENTEAFF.

This chain links TRBV7-9 with TRBJ1-1, with D possibly matching TRBD1 (5 bases). The CDR3 is 15 amino acids. The V gene's germline CDR1 is SEHNR and CDR2 FQNEAQ (reference sequence). V was clipped by 6 bases and J by 2 bases, with 16 bases between them. The CDR3 nucleotides are TGTGCCAGCAGATCCAGGGCAGGGCTTAACACTGAAGCTTTCTTT. Protein: CASRSRAGLNTEAFF.

This sequence joins TRBV5-5 and TRBJ2-2, with TRBD1 matching over 8 bases. The germline V gene encodes CDR1 SGHKS and CDR2 YYEKEE (reference sequence). J was trimmed by 4 bases and V by 4 bases; bases with no gene match: 12. The CDR3 contains 17 residues. CDR3 region: CASSPRRTGKVTGELFF. The CDR3 coding sequence is TGTGCCAGCAGCCCAAGGAGGACAGGGAAAGTCACCGGGGAGCTGTTTTTT.

This clone appeared a single time. CDR3: CASSTESRGYGTEAFF. DNA of the CDR3: TGTGCCAGCAGTACCGAAAGTCGAGGGTATGGTACTGAAGCTTTCTTT. This chain joins TRBV27 and TRBJ1-1, with D unclear. Trimming left V 5 bases short and J 5 bases short, with 21 bases between. Germline values: CDR1 MNHEY, CDR2 SMNVEV (reference sequence). The CDR3 totals 16 residues.

V and J are TRBV6-2 or TRBV6-3 and TRBJ2-7, with TRBD1 as a possible D gene (5 bases). The CDR3 length is 13 residues. The germline V gene encodes CDR1 MNHEY and CDR2 SVGEGT. V was pared by 5 bases and J by 5 bases, with 13 bases between. The CDR3 sequence: CASSRLQGHEQYF. CDR3 coding DNA: TGTGCCAGCAGTCGACTTCAGGGCCACGAGCAGTACTTC.

The chain couples TRBV6-1 to TRBJ1-2; D unresolved. The CDR3 length is 14 residues. Trimming cost V 1 base and J 4 bases, with 10 bases left between them. CDR1 and CDR2 from the germline V gene are MNHNS and SASEGT. CDR3 coding DNA: TGTGCCAGCAGTGAAGGGCCAGGTCCCTATGGCTACACCTTC. Amino acids: CASSEGPGPYGYTF.

This clone appeared once. The chain links TRBV11-2 to TRBJ2-3; 7 bases align to TRBD1. The V segment lost 4 bases and the J segment 6 bases; nucleotides outside the gene matches: 10. The CDR3 loop spans 15 amino acids. The germline CDR1 and CDR2 sequences are SGHAT and FQNNGV. CDR3 bases: TGTGCCAGCAGCTCGAGAGGGCAGGGGGTGGATACGCAGTATTTT. It translates to CASSSRGQGVDTQYF. The full variable domain, its missing parts supplied by reference TRBV11-2 and TRBJ2-3, is EAGVAQSPRYKIIEKRQSVAFWCNPISGHATLYWYQQILGQGPKLLIQFQNNGVVDDSQLPKDRFSAERLKGVDSTLKIQPAKLEDSAVYLCASSSRGQGVDTQYFGPGTRLTVL.

The rearrangement links TRBV29-1 to TRBJ1-5; 7 positions match TRBD1. This CDR3 contains 13 residues. Germline V gene lookup returns CDR1 SQVTM and CDR2 ANQGSEA. V lost 4 bases to trimming and J lost 3 bases; unmatched junction nucleotides: 3. The CDR3 region has the DNA TGCAGCGTTGGAGGGGGCAACAATCAGCCCCAGCATTTT. Protein sequence: CSVGGGNNQPQHF.